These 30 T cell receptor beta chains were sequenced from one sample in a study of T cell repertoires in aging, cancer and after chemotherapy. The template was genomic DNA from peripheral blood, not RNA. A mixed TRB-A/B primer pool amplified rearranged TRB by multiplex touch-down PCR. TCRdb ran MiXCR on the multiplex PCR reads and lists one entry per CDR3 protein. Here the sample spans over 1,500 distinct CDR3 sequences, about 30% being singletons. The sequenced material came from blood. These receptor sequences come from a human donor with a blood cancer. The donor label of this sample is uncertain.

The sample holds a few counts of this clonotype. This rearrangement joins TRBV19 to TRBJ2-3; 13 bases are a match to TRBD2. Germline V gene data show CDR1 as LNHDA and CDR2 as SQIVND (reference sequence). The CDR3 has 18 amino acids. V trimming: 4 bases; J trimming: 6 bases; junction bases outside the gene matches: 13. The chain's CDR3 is CASSTTSGGRYPRDTQYF. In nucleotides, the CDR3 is TGTGCCAGTAGTACGACTAGCGGGGGGCGGTATCCTAGGGATACGCAGTATTTT. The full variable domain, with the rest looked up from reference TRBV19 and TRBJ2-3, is DGGITQSPKYLFRKEGQNVTLSCEQNLNHDAMYWYRQDPGQGLRLIYYSQIVNDFQKGDIAEGYSVSREKKESFPLTVTSAQKNPTAFYLCASSTTSGGRYPRDTQYFGPGTRLTVL.

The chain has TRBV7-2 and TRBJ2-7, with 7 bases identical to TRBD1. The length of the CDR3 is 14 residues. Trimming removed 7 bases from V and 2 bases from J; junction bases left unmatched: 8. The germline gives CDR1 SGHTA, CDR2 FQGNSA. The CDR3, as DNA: TGTGCCAGCACGACGACAGGGATCGCCTACGAGCAGTACTTC. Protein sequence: CASTTTGIAYEQYF.

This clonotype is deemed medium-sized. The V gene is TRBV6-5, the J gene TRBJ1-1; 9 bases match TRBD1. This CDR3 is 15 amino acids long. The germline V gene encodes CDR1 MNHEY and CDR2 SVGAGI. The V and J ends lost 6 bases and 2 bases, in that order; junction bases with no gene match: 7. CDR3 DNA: TGTGCCAGCAGGAAAGGACAGGGGCTCAACACTGAAGCTTTCTTT. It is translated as CASRKGQGLNTEAFF.

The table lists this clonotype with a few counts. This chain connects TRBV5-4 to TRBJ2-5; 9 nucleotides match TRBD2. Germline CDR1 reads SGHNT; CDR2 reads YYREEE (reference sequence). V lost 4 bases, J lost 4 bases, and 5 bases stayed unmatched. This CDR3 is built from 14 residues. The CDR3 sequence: CASSVSGRRETQYF. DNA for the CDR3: TGTGCCAGCAGCGTTAGCGGGAGAAGAGAGACCCAGTACTTC.

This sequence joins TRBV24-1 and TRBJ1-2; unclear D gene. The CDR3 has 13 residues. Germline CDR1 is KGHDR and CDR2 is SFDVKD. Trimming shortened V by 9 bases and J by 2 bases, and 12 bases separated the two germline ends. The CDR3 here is CATGGSTNYGYTF. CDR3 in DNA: TGTGCCACCGGAGGGTCAACGAACTATGGCTACACCTTC.

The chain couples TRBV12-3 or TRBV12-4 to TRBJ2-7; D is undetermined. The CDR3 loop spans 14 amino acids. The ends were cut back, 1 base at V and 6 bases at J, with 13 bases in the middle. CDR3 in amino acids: CASSLGWGTGEQYF. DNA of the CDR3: TGTGCCAGCAGTTTAGGTTGGGGAACGGGCGAGCAGTACTTC.

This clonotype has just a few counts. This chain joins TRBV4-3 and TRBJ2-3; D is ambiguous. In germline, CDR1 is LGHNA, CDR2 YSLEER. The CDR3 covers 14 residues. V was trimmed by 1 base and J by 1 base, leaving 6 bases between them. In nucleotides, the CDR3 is TGCGCCAGCAGCCAAGCGGTCCGCACAGATACGCAGTATTTT. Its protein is CASSQAVRTDTQYF.

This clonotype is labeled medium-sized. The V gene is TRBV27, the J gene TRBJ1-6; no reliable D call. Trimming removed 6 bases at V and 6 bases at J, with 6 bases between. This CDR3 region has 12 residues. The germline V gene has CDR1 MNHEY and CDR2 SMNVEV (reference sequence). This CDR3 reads CASSLPNSPLHF. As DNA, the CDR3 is TGTGCCAGCAGCCTTCCTAATTCACCCCTCCACTTT.

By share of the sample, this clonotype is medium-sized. In DNA, the CDR3 is TGTGCCAGCAGTGAGATGGTATACAATGAGCAGTTCTTC. It yields the protein CASSEMVYNEQFF. This chain uses TRBV6-1 with TRBJ2-1, with no clear D. With 3 bases removed from V and 4 bases from J, the gap between germline ends came to 7 bases. There are 13 residues in the CDR3. Per the germline V gene, CDR1 is MNHNS and CDR2 is SASEGT.

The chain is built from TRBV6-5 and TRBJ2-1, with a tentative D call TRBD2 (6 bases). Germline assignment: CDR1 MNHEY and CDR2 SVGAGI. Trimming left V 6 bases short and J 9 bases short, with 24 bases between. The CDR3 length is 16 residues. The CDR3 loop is CASRPAGPHGRSEQFF. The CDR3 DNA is TGTGCCAGCAGACCCGCGGGACCCCATGGAAGAAGTGAGCAGTTCTTC.

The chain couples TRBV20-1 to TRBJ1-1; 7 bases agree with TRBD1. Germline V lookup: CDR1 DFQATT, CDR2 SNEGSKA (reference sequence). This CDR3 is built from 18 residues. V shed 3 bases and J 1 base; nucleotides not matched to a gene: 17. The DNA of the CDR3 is TGCAGTGCTAGTTACAGGGGCCTACCTCCCCAGAAGAACACTGAAGCTTTCTTT. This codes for CSASYRGLPPQKNTEAFF.

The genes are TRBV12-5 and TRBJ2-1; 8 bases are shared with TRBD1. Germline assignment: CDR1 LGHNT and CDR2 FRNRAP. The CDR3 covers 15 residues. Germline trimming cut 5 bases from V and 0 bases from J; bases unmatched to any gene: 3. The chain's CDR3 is CASGKTGDSYNEQFF. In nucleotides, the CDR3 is TGTGCTAGTGGTAAGACAGGGGACTCCTACAATGAGCAGTTCTTC.

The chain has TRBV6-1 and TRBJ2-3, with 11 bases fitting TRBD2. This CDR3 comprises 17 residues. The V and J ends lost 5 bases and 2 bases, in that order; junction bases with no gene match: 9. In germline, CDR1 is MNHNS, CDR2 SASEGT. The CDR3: CASSRLAGRLNTDTQYF. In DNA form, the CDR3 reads TGTGCCAGCAGTCGACTAGCGGGGAGACTAAACACAGATACGCAGTATTTT.

CDR3 in amino acids: CASSYWTGSDNSPLHF. The CDR3 DNA is TGTGCCAGCAGTTACTGGACAGGGAGCGATAATTCACCCCTCCACTTT. The gene calls are TRBV6-5 and TRBJ1-6; 8 positions match TRBD1. V gave up 1 base and J gave up 5 bases; unmatched junction bases: 4. The CDR3 runs to 16 residues. Germline-derived CDR1 and CDR2 are MNHEY and SVGAGI.

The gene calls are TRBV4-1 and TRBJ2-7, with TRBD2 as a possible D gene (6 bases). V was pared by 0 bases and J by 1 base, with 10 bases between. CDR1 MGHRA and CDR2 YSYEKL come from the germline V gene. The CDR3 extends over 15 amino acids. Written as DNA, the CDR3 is TGCGCCAGCAGCCAAGAGATAGCGGATTCCTACGAGCAGTACTTC. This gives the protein CASSQEIADSYEQYF.

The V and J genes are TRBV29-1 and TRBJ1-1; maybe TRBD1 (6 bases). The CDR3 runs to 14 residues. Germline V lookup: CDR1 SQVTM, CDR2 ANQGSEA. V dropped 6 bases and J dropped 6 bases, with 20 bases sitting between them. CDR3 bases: TGCAGCGTCGGATCGGGGGCCCGACGGGCTGAAGCTTTCTTT. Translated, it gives CSVGSGARRAEAFF.

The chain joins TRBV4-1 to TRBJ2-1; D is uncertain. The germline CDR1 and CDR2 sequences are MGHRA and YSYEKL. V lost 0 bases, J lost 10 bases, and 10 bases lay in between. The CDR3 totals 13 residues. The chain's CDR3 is CASSQDRVGEQFF. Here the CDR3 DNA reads TGCGCCAGCAGCCAAGATCGAGTAGGCGAGCAGTTCTTC.

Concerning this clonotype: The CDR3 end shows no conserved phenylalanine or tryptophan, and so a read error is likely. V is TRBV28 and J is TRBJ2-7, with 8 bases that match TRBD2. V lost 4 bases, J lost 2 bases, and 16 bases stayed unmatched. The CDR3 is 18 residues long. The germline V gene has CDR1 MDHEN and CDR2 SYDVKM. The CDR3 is CASSSYGRKRELTYEQYL. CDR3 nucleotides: TGTGCCAGCAGTTCCTATGGGCGCAAGCGGGAGTTAACCTACGAGCAGTACCTC.

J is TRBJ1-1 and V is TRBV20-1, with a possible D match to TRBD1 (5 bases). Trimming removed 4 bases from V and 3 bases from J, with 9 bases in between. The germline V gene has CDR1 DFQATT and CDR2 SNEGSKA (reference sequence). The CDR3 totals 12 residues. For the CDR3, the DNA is TGCAGTGCTATGGGGGGGTACACTGAAGCTTTCTTT. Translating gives CSAMGGYTEAFF.

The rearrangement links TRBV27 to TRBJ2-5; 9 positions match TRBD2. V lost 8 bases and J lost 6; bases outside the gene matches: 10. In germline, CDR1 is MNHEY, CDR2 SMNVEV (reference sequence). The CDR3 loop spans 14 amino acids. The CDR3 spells CASGASGVIKTQYF. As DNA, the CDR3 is TGTGCCAGCGGAGCTAGCGGGGTAATAAAGACCCAGTACTTC.

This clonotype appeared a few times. The CDR3 region is CATAKGEMNTEAFF. CDR3 nucleotide sequence: TGTGCCACCGCAAAAGGGGAAATGAACACTGAAGCTTTCTTT. This chain connects TRBV27 to TRBJ1-1; perhaps TRBD1 as D (5 bases). Trimming took 10 bases from V and 0 from J, leaving 15 bases between them. The CDR3 length is 14 residues. Per germline, CDR1 MNHEY and CDR2 SMNVEV (reference sequence).

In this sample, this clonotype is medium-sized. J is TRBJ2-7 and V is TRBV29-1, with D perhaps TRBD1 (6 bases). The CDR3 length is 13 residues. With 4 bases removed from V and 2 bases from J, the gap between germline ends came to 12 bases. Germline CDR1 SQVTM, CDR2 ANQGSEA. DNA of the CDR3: TGCAGCGTTGTTCCCGGACAGACCTACGAGCAGTACTTC. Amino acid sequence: CSVVPGQTYEQYF.

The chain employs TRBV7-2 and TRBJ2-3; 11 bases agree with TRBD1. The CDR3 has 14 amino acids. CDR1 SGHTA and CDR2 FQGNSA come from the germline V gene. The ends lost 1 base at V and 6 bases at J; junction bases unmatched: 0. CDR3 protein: CASSLGTGGDTQYF. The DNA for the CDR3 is TGTGCCAGCAGCTTAGGGACAGGGGGCGATACGCAGTATTTT.

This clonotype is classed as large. The CDR3 region has the DNA TGCAGTGCTTGGGACAGGAGCAATGAGCAGTTCTTC. Protein product: CSAWDRSNEQFF. The chain combines TRBV20-1 with TRBJ2-1, with 8 bases that match TRBD1. The ends lost 5 bases at V and 6 bases at J; junction bases unmatched: 3. The CDR3 loop spans 12 amino acids. Germline CDR1 DFQATT, CDR2 SNEGSKA (reference sequence).

The CDR3 spells CASSVLYRLAGGGETQYF. The CDR3 DNA follows: TGTGCCAGCAGTGTACTCTACCGTCTAGCGGGAGGGGGGGAGACCCAGTACTTC. V and J are TRBV6-1 and TRBJ2-5; 12 bases are a match to TRBD2. CDR3 length equals 18 residues. The junction had 14 bases not matched to a gene; V was cut back by 4 bases and J by 5 bases. CDR1 and CDR2 (germline): MNHNS, SASEGT.

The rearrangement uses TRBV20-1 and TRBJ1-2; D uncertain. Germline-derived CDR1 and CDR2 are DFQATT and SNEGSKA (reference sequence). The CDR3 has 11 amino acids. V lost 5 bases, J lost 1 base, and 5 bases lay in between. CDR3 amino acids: CSASHNYGYTF. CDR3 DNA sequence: TGCAGTGCTTCCCATAACTATGGCTACACCTTC.

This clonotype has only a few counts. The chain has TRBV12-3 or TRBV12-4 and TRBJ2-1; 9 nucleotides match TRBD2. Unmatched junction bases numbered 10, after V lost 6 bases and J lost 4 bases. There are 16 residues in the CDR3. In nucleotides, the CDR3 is TGTGCCAGCAGCCGATTAGCGGGAGCGGGGTACAATGAGCAGTTCTTC. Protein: CASSRLAGAGYNEQFF.

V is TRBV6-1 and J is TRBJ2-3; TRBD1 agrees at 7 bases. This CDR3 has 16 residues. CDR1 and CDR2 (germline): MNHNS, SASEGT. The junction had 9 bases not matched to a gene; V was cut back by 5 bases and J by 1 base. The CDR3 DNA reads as TGTGCCAGCAGTCCTCGGGGACAGAAAGGCACAGATACGCAGTATTTT. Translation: CASSPRGQKGTDTQYF.

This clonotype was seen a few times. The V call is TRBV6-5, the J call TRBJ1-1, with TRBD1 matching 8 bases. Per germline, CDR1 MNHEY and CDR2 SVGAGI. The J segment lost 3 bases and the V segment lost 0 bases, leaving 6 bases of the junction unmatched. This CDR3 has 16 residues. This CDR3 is CASSYSRTGSDTEAFF. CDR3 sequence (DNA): TGTGCCAGCAGTTACTCGAGGACAGGGTCGGACACTGAAGCTTTCTTT.

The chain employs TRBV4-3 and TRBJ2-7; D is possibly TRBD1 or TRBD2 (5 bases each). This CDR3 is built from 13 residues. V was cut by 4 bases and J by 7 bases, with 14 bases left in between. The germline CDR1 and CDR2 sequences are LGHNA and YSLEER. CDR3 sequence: CASSRSGTKEQYF. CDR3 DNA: TGCGCCAGCAGCCGATCCGGGACGAAGGAGCAGTACTTC.